The 21 T cell receptor beta chains given below trace back to one sample, sequenced in a study of blood T cell repertoires in COVID-19. Profiling relied on immunoSEQ multiplex PCR, and the TCRdb table lists in-frame clones only, not all of them. This sample has over 45,000 clones, with roughly nine tenths found just once. Sequencing was carried out using peripheral blood. Every receptor here comes from a woman in her sixties with active or convalescent COVID-19.

This chain uses TRBV5-1 with TRBJ1-6; TRBD1 matches 7 bases. V lost 6 bases and J lost 7; bases outside the gene matches: 7. The length of the CDR3 is 14 residues. CDR1 is SGHRS, CDR2 YFSETQ, per germline. The CDR3 DNA reads as TGCGCCAGCACCTCGACAGGGAACAATTCACCCCTCCACTTT. Its translation is CASTSTGNNSPLHF.

Here the CDR3 DNA reads TGTGCCAGCAGACAGGGGTATACTGAAGCTTTCTTT. Residues: CASRQGYTEAFF. The chain recombines TRBV5-6 with TRBJ1-1; 7 nucleotides agree with TRBD1. This CDR3 has 12 amino acids. Trimming cost V 5 bases and J 5 bases; bases outside gene matches: 3. In germline, CDR1 is SGHDT, CDR2 YYEEEE. The full variable domain, completed using reference TRBV5-6 and TRBJ1-1, is DAGVTQSPTHLIKTRGQQVTLRCSPKSGHDTVSWYQQALGQGPQFIFQYYEEEERQRGNFPDRFSGHQFPNYSSELNVNALLLGDSALYLCASRQGYTEAFFGQGTRLTVV.

The chain employs TRBV4-3 and TRBJ2-3; D possibly corresponds to TRBD2 (6 bases). CDR3 length: 15 residues. V lost 1 base to trimming and J lost 5 bases, with 13 bases between them. Germline V lookup: CDR1 LGHNA, CDR2 YSLEER. CDR3 protein: CASSQALGRIDTQYF. In DNA form, the CDR3 reads TGCGCCAGCAGCCAAGCACTAGGGAGGATAGATACGCAGTATTTT.

V and J are TRBV5-1 and TRBJ1-3, with TRBD1 matching 8 bases. Germline V CDR1 and CDR2: SGHRS, YFSETQ. Unmatched junction bases numbered 5, after V lost 2 bases and J lost 4 bases. The CDR3 runs 15 residues. The CDR3 nucleotides are TGCGCCAGCAGCTTTGGGACAGGTACAGGAAACACCATATATTTT. Protein sequence: CASSFGTGTGNTIYF.

The CDR3 sequence: CASSLLGTVNQPQHF. The CDR3 DNA sequence: TGTGCCAGCAGTTTATTAGGGACAGTCAATCAGCCCCAGCATTTT. The V gene is TRBV28, the J gene TRBJ1-5; 7 bases line up with TRBD1. V lost 1 base to trimming and J lost 3 bases; unmatched junction nucleotides: 3. Germline CDR1 MDHEN, CDR2 SYDVKM. This CDR3 is 15 amino acids long.

The chain links TRBV10-3 to TRBJ1-1; D gene ambiguous. The V end was cut by 6 bases, the J end by 4 bases, with 9 bases between. The germline CDR1 and CDR2 sequences are ENHRY and SYGVKD. The CDR3 contains 12 residues. The CDR3 sequence is CAIRGVGTEAFF. The CDR3 region has the DNA TGTGCCATCAGGGGCGTTGGCACTGAAGCTTTCTTT.

With respect to this clone: This sample includes further DNA sequences coding for the same CDR3. The rearrangement links TRBV5-4 to TRBJ2-3, with D unresolved. The V end lost 0 bases, the J end lost 1 base, and 3 bases lay between the germline ends. Germline V CDR1 and CDR2: SGHNT, YYREEE (reference sequence). CDR3 length equals 13 residues. CDR3 in amino acids: CASSLAGTDTQYF. In DNA, the CDR3 is TGTGCCAGCAGCTTGGCCGGCACAGATACGCAGTATTTT.

V and J are TRBV4-1 and TRBJ2-7, with 8 nucleotides matching TRBD2. CDR1 is MGHRA and CDR2 is YSYEKL in the germline V gene. The junction had 12 bases not matched to a gene; V was cut back by 6 bases and J by 5 bases. The length of the CDR3 is 15 residues. CDR3 DNA sequence: TGCGCCAGCAGTCTCGGACTAGCTGCCAGGGACGAGCAGTACTTC. Its translation is CASSLGLAARDEQYF.

The chain combines TRBV28 with TRBJ2-1; tentatively, D is TRBD2 (5 bases). V lost 3 bases, J lost 1 base, and 13 bases lay in between. This CDR3 region has 16 residues. The germline V gene has CDR1 MDHEN and CDR2 SYDVKM. The DNA for the CDR3 is TGTGCCAGCAGTTTGGCGCGCCGAGGGTCCTACAATGAGCAGTTCTTC. It yields the protein CASSLARRGSYNEQFF.

The V and J genes are TRBV3-1 (or the pseudogene TRBV3-2) and TRBJ1-2; D not resolved. Trimming left V 1 base short and J 6 bases short, with 9 bases between. CDR1 is LGHDT and CDR2 is YNNKEL in the germline V gene (reference sequence). The CDR3 contains 13 residues. This CDR3 reads CASSQVAVNGYTF. CDR3 sequence (DNA): TGTGCCAGCAGCCAAGTGGCAGTCAATGGCTACACCTTC.

The chain's CDR3 is CASLFHRGNTEAFF. The CDR3 bases are TGTGCCAGCCTTTTTCACAGGGGTAACACTGAAGCTTTCTTT. The chain combines TRBV6-5 with TRBJ1-1, with 7 positions matching TRBD1. Germline V lookup: CDR1 MNHEY, CDR2 SVGAGI. Unmatched junction bases numbered 8, after V lost 8 bases and J lost 2 bases. This CDR3 region has 14 residues.

V is TRBV29-1 and J is TRBJ1-2; 11 nucleotides match TRBD1. Germline lookup yields CDR1 SQVTM and CDR2 ANQGSEA. CDR3 length: 14 amino acids. V was pared by 1 base and J by 6 bases, with 4 bases of the junction left unmatched. CDR3 amino acids: CSVEGGQGENGYTF. The CDR3, as DNA: TGCAGCGTTGAAGGGGGACAGGGGGAGAATGGCTACACCTTC.

This sequence joins TRBV30 and TRBJ2-7; possibly TRBD2 for D (5 bases). Germline lookup yields CDR1 GTSNPN and CDR2 SVGIG (reference sequence). The CDR3 consists of 13 residues. V lost 3 bases to trimming and J lost 3 bases, with 12 bases between them. In DNA, the CDR3 is TGTGCCTGGAGGAGGACTGGGATCTACGAGCAGTACTTC. Encoded protein: CAWRRTGIYEQYF.

The gene calls are TRBV7-8 and TRBJ2-7; TRBD1 is a possible D gene (5 bases). Germline CDR1 reads SGHVS; CDR2 reads FQNEAQ. The CDR3 is 15 amino acids. The V and J ends lost 1 base and 2 bases respectively, with 12 bases between them. The CDR3 region is CASSLEVDTTYEQYF. The CDR3 DNA reads TGTGCCAGCAGCTTAGAAGTGGACACCACCTACGAGCAGTACTTC.

The genes are TRBV28 and TRBJ1-1, with 8 bases aligning to TRBD1. The V and J ends lost 1 base and 4 bases, in that order; junction bases with no gene match: 2. Looked up from germline, CDR1 is MDHEN and CDR2 is SYDVKM. This CDR3 contains 14 residues. The CDR3 sequence is CASSLFRGRTEAFF. Here the CDR3 DNA reads TGTGCCAGCAGTTTATTCAGGGGGCGCACTGAAGCTTTCTTT.

This sequence joins TRBV10-3 and TRBJ2-1, with 11 bases fitting TRBD2. CDR1 is ENHRY and CDR2 is SYGVKD in the germline V gene. The CDR3 is 15 amino acids. The V segment lost 3 bases and the J segment 9 bases; nucleotides outside the gene matches: 7. Here the CDR3 DNA reads TGTGCCATCAGTGATTTCCTAGCGGGAGGCGGTGAGCAGTTCTTC. As protein: CAISDFLAGGGEQFF.

The chain recombines TRBV15 with TRBJ2-1; 8 bases agree with TRBD2. The V gene's germline CDR1 is LNHNV and CDR2 YYDKDF (reference sequence). The CDR3 loop spans 16 amino acids. The J segment lost 1 base and the V segment lost 5 bases, leaving 7 bases of the junction unmatched. CDR3 region: CATSVLLAGSYNEQFF. The CDR3 bases are TGTGCCACCAGCGTTTTATTAGCGGGATCCTACAATGAGCAGTTCTTC.

This clone was counted between two and nine times. The chain employs TRBV6-5 and TRBJ1-2; D possibly corresponds to TRBD1 (6 bases). Per the germline V gene, CDR1 is MNHEY and CDR2 is SVGAGI. V was cut by 6 bases and J by 5 bases, with 13 bases left in between. This CDR3 comprises 13 residues. The CDR3 nucleotides read TGTGCCAGCAGCTCCGGGACAAAGTATGGCTACACCTTC. This encodes CASSSGTKYGYTF.

V usage is TRBV24-1 and J usage is TRBJ2-1; TRBD2 agrees at 10 bases. The germline CDR1 and CDR2 sequences are KGHDR and SFDVKD. CDR3 length: 16 amino acids. V was clipped by 4 bases and J by 1 base; unmatched bases: 3. The CDR3 sequence: CATSESSGGSYNEQFF. The CDR3 DNA is TGTGCCACCAGTGAGTCTAGCGGGGGATCCTACAATGAGCAGTTCTTC.

The rearrangement uses TRBV3-1 (or the pseudogene TRBV3-2) and TRBJ2-1, with unresolved D. The CDR3 covers 11 residues. Per germline, CDR1 LGHDT and CDR2 YNNKEL (reference sequence). V lost 2 bases, J lost 8 bases, and 4 bases lay in between. The CDR3 protein is CASSQSYEQFF. The CDR3 nucleotides are TGTGCCAGCAGCCAATCCTATGAGCAGTTCTTC.

The chain combines TRBV28 with TRBJ1-2, with 9 positions matching TRBD1. In germline, CDR1 is MDHEN, CDR2 SYDVKM. With V trimmed by 3 bases and J by 4 bases, 3 bases remained unmatched. The CDR3 spans 14 residues. The CDR3: CASSLMGQGYGYTF. The CDR3 nucleotides read TGTGCCAGCAGTTTGATGGGACAGGGCTATGGCTACACCTTC.